The sequence of this TCR beta chain was determined in a study of control samples from healthy donors and cancer patients. Repertoires were generated with immunoSEQ multiplex PCR, while TCRdb's copy carries only in-frame clones and drops some. The sample lists under 200,000 clones, roughly 94% occurring once. The germline gives CDR1 SEHNR, CDR2 FQNEAQ (reference sequence). CDR3 length equals 14 residues. Between the trimmed V and J ends, which lost 2 bases and 6 bases, there was a span of 13 bases. The rearrangement joins TRBV7-9 to TRBJ1-2; D remains ambiguous. This clonotype was obtained from a man aged 55 to 70 with colorectal cancer. The sample was PBMCs. The CDR3 protein is CASSLQTRRDGYTF. The CDR3 nucleotides read TGTGCCAGCAGCTTACAGACCCGAAGGGATGGCTACACCTTC.